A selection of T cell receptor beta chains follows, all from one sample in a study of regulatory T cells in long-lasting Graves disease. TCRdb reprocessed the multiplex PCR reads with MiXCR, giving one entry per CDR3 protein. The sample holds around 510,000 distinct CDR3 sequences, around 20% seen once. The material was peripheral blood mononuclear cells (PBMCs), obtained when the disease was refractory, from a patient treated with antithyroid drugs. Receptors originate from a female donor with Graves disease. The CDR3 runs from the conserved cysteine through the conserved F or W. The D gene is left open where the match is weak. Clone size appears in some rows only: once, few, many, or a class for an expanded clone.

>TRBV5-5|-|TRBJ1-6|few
TGTGCCAGCAGTTTCCAAACGAATTCACCCCTCCACTTT
CASSFQTNSPLHF
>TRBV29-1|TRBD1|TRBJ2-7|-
TGCAGCGTTGAAGATCCCCAACGGGACAGACCTTCCTACGAGCAGTACTTC
CSVEDPQRDRPSYEQYF
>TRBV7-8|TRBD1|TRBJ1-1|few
TGTGCCAGCAGCCCCCGTTCGGACAGGGGGTTCGCTGAAGCTTTCTTT
CASSPRSDRGFAEAFF
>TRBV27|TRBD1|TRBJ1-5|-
TGTGCCAGCAGTTTAGGACAGGATGTCAGGCAGCCCCAGCATTTT
CASSLGQDVRQPQHF
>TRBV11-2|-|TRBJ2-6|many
TGTGCCAGCAAGGGACTCTCTGGGGCCAACGTCCTGACTTTC
CASKGLSGANVLTF
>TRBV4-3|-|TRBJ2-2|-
TGCGCCAGCAGCCAAGATGAGAGGACCCGGGAGCTGTTTTTT
CASSQDERTRELFF
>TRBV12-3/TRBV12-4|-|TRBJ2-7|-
TGTGCCAGCGGTTTATCACATTACGAGCAGTACTTC
CASGLSHYEQYF
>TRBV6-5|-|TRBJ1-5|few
TGTGCCAGCAGTTACTCAATAAGGGTTCAGCCCCAGCATTTT
CASSYSIRVQPQHF
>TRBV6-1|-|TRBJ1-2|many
TGTGCCAGTTCGAACGCGGGGAACTATGGCTACACCTTC
CASSNAGNYGYTF
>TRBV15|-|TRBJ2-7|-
TGTGCCACCAGCAGAGATGGACTCGAGCAGTACTTC
CATSRDGLEQYF
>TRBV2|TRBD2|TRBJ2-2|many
TGTGCCAGCAGTGGACTAGCGGGAGTATCGGGAACCGGGGAGCTGTTTTTT
CASSGLAGVSGTGELFF
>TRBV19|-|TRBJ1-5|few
TGTGCCAGTAGTATGGGCACTCCCTTGCCCCAGCATTTT
CASSMGTPLPQHF
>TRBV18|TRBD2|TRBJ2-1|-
TGTGCCAGCTCACCATTTGGGGGGGACGGATACAATGAGCAGTTCTTC
CASSPFGGDGYNEQFF
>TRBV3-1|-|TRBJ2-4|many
TGTGCCAGCAGTAGGAGGACTACTAAAAACATTCAGTACTTC
CASSRRTTKNIQYF
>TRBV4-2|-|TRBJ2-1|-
TGTGCCAGCAGCCAAGATCTAGTTAGTGAGCAGTTCTTC
CASSQDLVSEQFF
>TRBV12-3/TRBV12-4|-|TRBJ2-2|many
TGTGCCAGCAGTTTAGCGGGACGAGACACCGGGGAGCTGTTTTTT
CASSLAGRDTGELFF
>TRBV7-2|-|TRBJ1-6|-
TGTGCCAGCAGCTTAGGAGGCGGGGTTGCTTCACCCCCCCACTTT
CASSLGGGVASPPHF
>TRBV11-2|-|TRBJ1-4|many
TGTGCCAGCAGCTTAGGGGTTGCTAATGAAAAACTGTTTTTT
CASSLGVANEKLFF
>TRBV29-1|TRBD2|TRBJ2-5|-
TGCAGCGCTTCTAGCGGGAGAGAGCGGACCCAGTACTTC
CSASSGRERTQYF
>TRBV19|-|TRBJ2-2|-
TGTGCCAGTAGTATCGGAACCGGGGAGCTGTTTTTT
CASSIGTGELFF
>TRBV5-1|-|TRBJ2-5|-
TGCGCCAGCAGCTCAGGACCACCTCGAGAGACCCAGTACTTC
CASSSGPPRETQYF
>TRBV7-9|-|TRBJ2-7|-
TGTGCCAGCAGCTTAGCTTTTGGGGGGTCCTACGAGCAGTACTTC
CASSLAFGGSYEQYF
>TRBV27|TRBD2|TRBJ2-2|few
TGTGCCAGCAGTTCCCCGGGGAGGGCGAACACCGGGGAGCTGTTTTTT
CASSSPGRANTGELFF
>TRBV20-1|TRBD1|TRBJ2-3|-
TGCAGTCTACTAGGGACAGGGACAGATACGCAGTATTTT
CSLLGTGTDTQYF
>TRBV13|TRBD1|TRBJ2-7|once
TGTGCCAGCAGCTTAGATGGACAGGGATCCTACGAGCAGTGCTTC
CASSLDGQGSYEQCF
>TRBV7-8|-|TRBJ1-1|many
TGTGCCAGCAGCTTATTCGGGGTGGGCACTGAAGCTTTCTTT
CASSLFGVGTEAFF
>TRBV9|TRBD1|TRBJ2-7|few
TGTGCCAGCAGCGTGACGGGACAGGGATACGAGCAGTACTTC
CASSVTGQGYEQYF
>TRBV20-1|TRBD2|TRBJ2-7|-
TGCAGTGCTAGGACTAGCGGGAGCGGTTTTACCCTGTACTTC
CSARTSGSGFTLYF
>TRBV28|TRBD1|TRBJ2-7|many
TGTGCCAGCAGTTTCCAGACAGGGGGTTCCTACGAGCAGTACTTC
CASSFQTGGSYEQYF
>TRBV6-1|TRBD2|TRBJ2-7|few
TGTGCCAGCAGAAAGTTGGGACTAGCGGGCCACGAGCAGTACTTC
CASRKLGLAGHEQYF
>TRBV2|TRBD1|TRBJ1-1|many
TGTGCCAGCAGTCCTAATAAGGGACAGGGCTTCTTGAACACTGAAGCTTTCTTT
CASSPNKGQGFLNTEAFF
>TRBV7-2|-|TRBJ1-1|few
TGTGCCAGCAGCCAAGGAAGACTTGGCACTGAAGCTTTCTTT
CASSQGRLGTEAFF
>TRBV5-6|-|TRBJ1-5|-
TGTGCCAGCAGCCAGGTGAGTGGCAATCAGCCCCAGCATTTT
CASSQVSGNQPQHF
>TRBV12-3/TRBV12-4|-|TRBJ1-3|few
TGTGCCAGCAGTTTGATTCCTGGGTTTGCTGGAAACACCATATATTTT
CASSLIPGFAGNTIYF
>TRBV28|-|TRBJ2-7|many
TGTGCCAGCAGAACAGGGCAACCCTACGAGCAGTACTTC
CASRTGQPYEQYF
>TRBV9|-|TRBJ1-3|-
TGTGCCAGCAGCGTAGAACCCCTGACGACTGGGCAAGGAGCTGGAAACACCATATATTTT
CASSVEPLTTGQGAGNTIYF
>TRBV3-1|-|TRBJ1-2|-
TGTGCCAGCAGCCAAGATCCCGGGGGCTCTGGCTACACCTTC
CASSQDPGGSGYTF
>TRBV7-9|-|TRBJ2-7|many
TGTGCCAGCAGCCCCCCCGCAGGAGGGAGTTCCTACGAGCAGTACTTC
CASSPPAGGSSYEQYF
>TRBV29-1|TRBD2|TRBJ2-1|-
TGCAGCGTTGAAGCGCCGGGTAGCGGGAACTCCTACAATGAGCAGTTCTTC
CSVEAPGSGNSYNEQFF
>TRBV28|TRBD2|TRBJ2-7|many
TGTGCCAGCAGTGTGACTAGCGAAGGGGGGTACGAGCAGTACTTC
CASSVTSEGGYEQYF
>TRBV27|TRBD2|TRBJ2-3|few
TGTGCCAGCAGTTTGGGGAGGGGATTGGCGCAGTATTTT
CASSLGRGLAQYF
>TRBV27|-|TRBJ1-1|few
TGTGCCAGCAGTCTGCGGACGGAAGCCACTGAAGCTTTCTTT
CASSLRTEATEAFF
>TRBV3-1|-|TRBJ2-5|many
TGTGCCAGCAGCCAAGGAGCATTAGAGACCCAGTACTTC
CASSQGALETQYF
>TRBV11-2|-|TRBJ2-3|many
TGTGCCAGCAGCCTCCGGCGAGATACGCAGTATTTT
CASSLRRDTQYF
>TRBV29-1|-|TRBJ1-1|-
TGCAGCGTTGAAGTCGGGGCAGGGTCCGCTGAAGCTTTCTTT
CSVEVGAGSAEAFF
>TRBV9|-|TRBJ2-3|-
TGTGCCAGCAGCGGGGCTGGGGGGTTCGGCACAGATACGCAGTATTTT
CASSGAGGFGTDTQYF
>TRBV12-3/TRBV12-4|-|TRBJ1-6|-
TGTGCCAGCAGTTTACTGATCGGGAATTCACCCCTCCACTTT
CASSLLIGNSPLHF
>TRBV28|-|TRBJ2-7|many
TGTGCCAGCAGTACGGGTTGGGAGCAGTACTTC
CASSTGWEQYF
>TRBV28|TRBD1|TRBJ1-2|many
TGTGCCAGCAGCCCCCGCTGGACAGGGGGCGCGGGTGGCTACACCTTC
CASSPRWTGGAGGYTF
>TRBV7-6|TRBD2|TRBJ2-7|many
TGTGCCAGCAGCTCGAGACTAGCGGGAGAGAGGGAGCAGTACTTC
CASSSRLAGEREQYF
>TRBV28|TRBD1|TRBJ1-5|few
TGTGCCAGTCTTCAGGGGGTTAGCAATCAGCCCCAGCATTTT
CASLQGVSNQPQHF
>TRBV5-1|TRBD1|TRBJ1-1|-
TGCGCCAGCAGCTTGGATGGACAGGGGTGGGGAAACACTGAAGCTTTCTTT
CASSLDGQGWGNTEAFF
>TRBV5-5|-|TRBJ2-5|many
TGTGCCAGCAGCCATCAGCGGCCAAAAGAGACCCAGTACTTC
CASSHQRPKETQYF
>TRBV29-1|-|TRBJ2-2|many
TGCAGCGTTGAGCCATTCGGGCTGGGAACCGGGGAGCTGTTTTTT
CSVEPFGLGTGELFF
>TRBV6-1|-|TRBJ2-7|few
TGTGCCAGCAGGTCGCCAGCGGCGTTGTACGAGCAGTACTTC
CASRSPAALYEQYF
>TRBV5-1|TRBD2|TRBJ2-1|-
TGCGCCAGCAGCTCCGGGACTAGCGCCAACAATGAGCAGTTCTTC
CASSSGTSANNEQFF
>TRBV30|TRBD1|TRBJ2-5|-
TGTGCCTGGAGTGTATCCAGACAGGGGAATCGGTTGGAGACCCAGTACTTC
CAWSVSRQGNRLETQYF
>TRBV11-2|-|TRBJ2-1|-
TGTGCCAGCAGCTTAGAGAGGAGCTCCTACAATGAGCAGTTCTTC
CASSLERSSYNEQFF
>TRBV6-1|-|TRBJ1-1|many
TGTGCCGCCAGGGGCCAGAACACTGAAGCTTTCTTT
CAARGQNTEAFF
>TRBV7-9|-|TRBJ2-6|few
TGTGCCAGCAAAACCATTTCCGGCTCGGGTGGGGCCAACGTCCTGACTTTC
CASKTISGSGGANVLTF